This TCR beta chain was sequenced in a study of radiotherapy plus CTLA-4 blockade in lung cancer. Background on the study: Among all patients, 15% to 20% showed objective responses, while roughly 30% had disease control. The study, taken as a whole, reports: Together with interferon-beta, which increased in serum after radiation, early dynamic changes in blood T cell clones were reportedly the best predictors of response. Blood saw expansion of tumor-derived TCR clones after radiotherapy plus ipilimumab.

Ipilimumab-mediated CTLA-4 blockade plus focal radiation was given to patients having chemo-refractory metastatic non-small-cell lung cancer. Regarding this clone: Its antigen remains unknown.

Germline V gene sequence: CDR1 SGDLS, CDR2 YYNGEE. The CDR3 has 16 amino acids. The V gene end was trimmed by 0 bases and the J gene end by 5 bases; junction bases not matched to a gene: 8. Libraries were prepared by immunoSEQ multiplex PCR; TCRdb keeps only in-frame clonotypes and omits some of them. The table includes 26,000 or so clones, less than 85% detected once. This TCR was sampled from a human donor with non-small cell lung cancer who had stable disease on radiotherapy plus ipilimumab. This specimen consisted of peripheral blood, obtained from a patient treated with radiotherapy plus ipilimumab. This sequence joins TRBV9 and TRBJ2-5; TRBD2 agrees at 9 bases. CDR3 sequence (DNA): TGTGCCAGCAGCGTAGCTGGCGGGGGGGCTTGGGAGACCCAGTACTTC. Translated: CASSVAGGGAWETQYF.